The source of this T cell receptor beta chain is a study of molecular identifiers for immune sequencing clone quantification. Study in general: Four of five RNA aliquots from around 18,000 or 91,000 naive CD8 T cells were sequenced.

Study-wide findings and caveats: Among effectors, clones above 20 RNA copies held over 97% of molecules; among naive cells, under 1%. Reports indicate spiked Jurkat TCR RNA from one cell could be found among about 1.1 million naive cells.

Both previously described methods and listed TCR primers were employed to make bulk TCR libraries. Each CDR3 protein is one row after TCRdb ran MiXCR on the PCR reads. This table has about 510,000 distinct CDR3 sequences, about 20% appearing once. This clonotype was counted many times. Its antigen is unknown. This CDR3 comprises 18 residues. Germline V gene lookup returns CDR1 SQVTM and CDR2 ANQGSEA. V dropped 8 bases and J dropped 4; count of bases not matched to a gene: 16. V usage is TRBV29-1 and J usage is TRBJ2-3; 15 bases line up with TRBD2. The sample was naive CD8+ T cells from blood, with Jurkat cell RNA spiked in. Subset in this sample: FACS-sorted CD8+CD4-CCR7+CD45RA+ naive T cells. The TCR comes from a human donor in good health. Some libraries in this study had Jurkat cell RNA spiked in. The CDR3 DNA is TGCAGCTTGTTCGGACTAGCGGGGGGGCAATGGTTTTCAGATACGCAGTATTTT. It yields the protein CSLFGLAGGQWFSDTQYF.